This T cell receptor beta chain came from a study of CD8 T cells in ankylosing spondylitis. Study observations and caveats: A motif of roughly eight highly homologous TCR beta variants was seen as apparently characteristic of ankylosing spondylitis blood. According to the report, clones linked to the disease were significantly enriched in matched synovial fluid samples taken from ankylosing spondylitis patients. Earlier reports found some motif variants in synovial fluid and blood in reactive arthritis.

This clonotype was detected only a few times. Antigen unknown. The V end lost 6 bases, the J end lost 4 bases, and 26 bases lay between the germline ends. Germline assignment: CDR1 SGHDT and CDR2 YYEEEE. The CDR3 is 17 residues long. Quantitative 5'-RACE with molecular barcodes produced the TCR beta libraries. TCRdb redid the calling of the 5' RACE reads with MiXCR, one entry per CDR3 protein. The sample contains 200,000 to 250,000 distinct CDR3 sequences, 15% to 20% of which appear only once. The gene calls are TRBV5-6 and TRBJ2-7; possibly TRBD2 for D (6 bases). Sequences were obtained from blood, either unsorted or a sorted T cell fraction (not recorded which). This clonotype was sampled from a male donor with ankylosing spondylitis. The CDR3 is CASTTGQAPGGSYEQYF. CDR3 DNA sequence: TGTGCCAGCACCACCGGGCAGGCCCCTGGGGGGAGTTACGAGCAGTACTTC.